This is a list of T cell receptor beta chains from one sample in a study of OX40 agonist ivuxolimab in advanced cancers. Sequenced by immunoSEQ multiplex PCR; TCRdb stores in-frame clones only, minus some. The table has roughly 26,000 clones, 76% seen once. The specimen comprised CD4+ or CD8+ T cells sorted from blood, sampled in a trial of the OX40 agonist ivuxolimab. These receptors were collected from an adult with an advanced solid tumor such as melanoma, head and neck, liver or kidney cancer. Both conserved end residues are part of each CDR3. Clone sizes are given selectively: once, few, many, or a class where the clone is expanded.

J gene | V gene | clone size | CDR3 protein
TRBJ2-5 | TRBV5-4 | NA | CASSLADLRETQYF
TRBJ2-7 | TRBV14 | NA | CASSQGTYEQYF
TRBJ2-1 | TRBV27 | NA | CASSLWIFQGAYNEQFF
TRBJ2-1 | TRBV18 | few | CASSPDSILYNEQFF
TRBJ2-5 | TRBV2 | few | CASGPGLAGKGETQYF
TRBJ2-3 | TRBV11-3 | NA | CASSPGTGESTDTQYF
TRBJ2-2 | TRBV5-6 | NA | CASSLRAVGRTGELFF
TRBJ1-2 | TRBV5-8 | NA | CASSREDGFYGYTF
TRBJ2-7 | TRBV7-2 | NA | CASSFSSASSYEQYF
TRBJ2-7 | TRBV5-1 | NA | CASAWNRGPYEQYF
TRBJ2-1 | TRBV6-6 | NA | CASSYRGGVNEQFF
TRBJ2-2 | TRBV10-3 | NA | CAITEGNRANTGELFF
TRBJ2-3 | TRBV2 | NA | CASSERSPDTQYF
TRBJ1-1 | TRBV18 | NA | CASSPGSRNTEAFF
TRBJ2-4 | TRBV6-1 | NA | CASMDVSKNIQYF
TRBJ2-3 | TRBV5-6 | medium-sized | CASSRAGADTQYF
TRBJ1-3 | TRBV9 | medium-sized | CASSLGPTALSGNTIYF
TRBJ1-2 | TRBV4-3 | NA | CASSQVLPRRVNYGYTF
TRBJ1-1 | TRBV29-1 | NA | CSVRAGARNTEAFF
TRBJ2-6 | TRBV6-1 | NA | CASSSDHSGANVLTF
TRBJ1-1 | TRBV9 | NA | CASSAQDILNTEAFF
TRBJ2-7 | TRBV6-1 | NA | CASRTLGGPPGEQYF
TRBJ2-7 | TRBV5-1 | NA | CASSLGAYEQYF
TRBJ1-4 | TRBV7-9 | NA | CASSWEGGVGEKLFF
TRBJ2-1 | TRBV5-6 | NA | CASGTGHRNEQFF
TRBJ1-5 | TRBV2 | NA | CASSPDRLNQPQHF